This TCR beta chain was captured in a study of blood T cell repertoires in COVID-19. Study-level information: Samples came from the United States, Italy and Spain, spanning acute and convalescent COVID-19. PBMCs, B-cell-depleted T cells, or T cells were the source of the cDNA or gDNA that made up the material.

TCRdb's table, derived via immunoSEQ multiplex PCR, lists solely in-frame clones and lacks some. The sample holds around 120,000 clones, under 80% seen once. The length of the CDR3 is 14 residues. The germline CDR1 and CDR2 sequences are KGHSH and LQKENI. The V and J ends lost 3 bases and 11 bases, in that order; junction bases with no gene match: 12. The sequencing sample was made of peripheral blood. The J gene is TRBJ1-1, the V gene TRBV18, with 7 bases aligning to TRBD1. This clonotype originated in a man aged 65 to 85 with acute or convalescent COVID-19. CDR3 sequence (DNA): TGTGCCAGCTCACCCGGACAGGACTTCGGGATGGCTTTCTTT. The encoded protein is CASSPGQDFGMAFF. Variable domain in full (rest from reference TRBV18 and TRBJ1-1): NAGVMQNPRHLVRRRGQEARLRCSPMKGHSHVYWYRQLPEEGLKFMVYLQKENIIDESGMPKERFSAEFPKEGPSILRIQQVVRGDSAAYFCASSPGQDFGMAFFGQGTRLTVV.